The rows below give T cell receptor beta chains drawn from one sample of a study of blood T cell repertoires in COVID-19. Clones were read by immunoSEQ multiplex PCR, and TCRdb kept only the in-frame ones, dropping some. The sample has around 77,000 clones; about nine tenths are singletons. The sequenced sample consisted of peripheral blood. The receptors derive from a woman older than 75 with active or convalescent COVID-19. The CDR3 runs from the conserved cysteine through the conserved F or W. The D gene is left open where the match is weak. The size entry is marked missing in some rows and otherwise reads once, few, many or a size class.

j_gene	abundance	v_gene	d_gene	CDR3aa	CDR3nt
TRBJ2-7	.	TRBV6-2/TRBV6-3	TRBD1	CASSQGQGSVYEQYF	TGTGCCAGCAGTCAGGGACAGGGTTCGGTTTACGAGCAGTACTTC
TRBJ2-7	few	TRBV24-1	.	CATQGLANEQYF	TGTGCCACCCAGGGACTCGCGAACGAGCAGTACTTC
TRBJ1-1	.	TRBV27	.	CASSLRYVGRGLLNTEAFF	TGTGCCAGCAGTTTAAGGTACGTGGGCAGGGGTCTCCTAAACACTGAAGCTTTCTTT
TRBJ2-3	.	TRBV9	TRBD1	CASSRNGQVTDTQYF	TGTGCCAGCAGCCGAAATGGACAGGTCACAGATACGCAGTATTTT
TRBJ1-4	.	TRBV2	.	CASSDRGLPNEKLFF	TGTGCCAGCAGTGACCGGGGACTTCCAAATGAAAAACTGTTTTTT
TRBJ2-7	.	TRBV6-5	.	CASSYRPQGAYEQYF	TGTGCCAGCAGTTACAGACCTCAGGGCGCCTACGAGCAGTACTTC
TRBJ1-1	.	TRBV21-1	.	CASSKGKRSTNTEAFF	TGTGCCAGCAGCAAAGGGAAGAGGAGTACCAACACTGAAGCTTTCTTT
TRBJ1-5	.	TRBV6-1	.	CASSEVLPQHF	TGTGCCAGCAGTGAGGTACTCCCCCAGCATTTT
TRBJ1-1	.	TRBV10-3	TRBD1	CAISQQGAEVMTEAFF	TGTGCCATCAGTCAACAGGGGGCGGAGGTAATGACTGAAGCTTTCTTT
TRBJ1-5	.	TRBV27	TRBD1	CASRSGGGINQPQHF	TGTGCCAGCCGTTCGGGAGGGGGCATCAATCAGCCCCAGCATTTT
TRBJ1-6	.	TRBV6-5	TRBD1	CASERDRASPLHF	TGTGCCAGCGAGCGAGACAGGGCTTCACCCCTCCACTTT
TRBJ2-3	.	TRBV24-1	TRBD1	CATRGDRGGTDTQYF	TGTGCCACCCGGGGGGACAGGGGTGGCACAGATACGCAGTATTTT
TRBJ2-7	once	TRBV4-1	TRBD1	CASSHGTGAYEQYF	TGCGCCAGCAGCCACGGGACAGGGGCCTACGAGCAGTACTTC
TRBJ1-6	.	TRBV19	TRBD1	CASRRGTGVSSYNSPLHF	TGTGCCAGTAGGAGAGGGACAGGGGTTAGCTCCTATAATTCACCCCTCCACTTT
TRBJ1-2	.	TRBV20-1	.	CSAKGEYGYTF	TGCAGTGCTAAGGGGGAGTATGGCTACACCTTC
TRBJ1-6	.	TRBV5-6	.	CASSHPTGQGAFSPLHF	TGTGCCAGCAGCCACCCCACCGGTCAGGGCGCATTTTCACCCCTCCACTTT
TRBJ2-2	.	TRBV5-1	.	CASSLDSGGVLSGTGELFF	TGCGCCAGCAGCCTGGACAGTGGTGGTGTCCTGTCGGGGACCGGGGAGCTGTTTTTT
TRBJ1-6	.	TRBV2	.	CASSEAPGGRLGSPLHF	TGTGCCAGCAGTGAAGCGCCGGGGGGCCGCTTAGGTTCACCCCTCCACTTT
TRBJ2-7	.	TRBV18	.	CASSLVYEQYF	TGTGCCAGCTCCCTAGTCTACGAGCAGTACTTC
TRBJ1-3	.	TRBV28	.	CASSSGQLSGNTIYF	TGTGCCAGCAGTTCCGGACAGCTCTCTGGAAACACCATATATTTT
TRBJ1-4	.	TRBV9	.	CASSVSGTTNEKLFF	TGTGCCAGCAGCGTATCGGGAACAACTAATGAAAAACTGTTTTTT
TRBJ1-1	.	TRBV11-1	TRBD1	CASSLRTGFKTEAFF	TGTGCCAGCAGCTTACGGACAGGGTTTAAGACTGAAGCTTTCTTT
TRBJ2-1	.	TRBV7-2	.	CASSLGGTYNEQFF	TGTGCCAGCAGCTTAGGAGGCACCTACAATGAGCAGTTCTTC
TRBJ2-2	.	TRBV28	.	CASRGPWELFF	TGTGCCAGCAGGGGCCCGTGGGAGCTGTTTTTT
TRBJ2-1	.	TRBV5-6	.	CASSLGNEQFF	TGTGCCAGCAGCCTAGGCAATGAGCAGTTCTTC
TRBJ2-4	.	TRBV7-2	TRBD2	CASSFSGGAGGKNIQYF	TGTGCCAGCAGCTTTAGCGGGGGGGCCGGGGGCAAAAACATTCAGTACTTC
TRBJ2-7	.	TRBV10-3	TRBD2	CAISSGDHEQYF	TGTGCCATCTCAAGCGGGGACCACGAGCAGTACTTC
TRBJ2-5	.	TRBV5-4	.	CASSFTRSKETQYF	TGTGCCAGCAGCTTTACTAGATCTAAAGAGACCCAGTACTTC
TRBJ1-5	.	TRBV19	TRBD1	CASSADRGNQPQHF	TGTGCCAGTAGTGCGGACAGGGGAAATCAGCCCCAGCATTTT